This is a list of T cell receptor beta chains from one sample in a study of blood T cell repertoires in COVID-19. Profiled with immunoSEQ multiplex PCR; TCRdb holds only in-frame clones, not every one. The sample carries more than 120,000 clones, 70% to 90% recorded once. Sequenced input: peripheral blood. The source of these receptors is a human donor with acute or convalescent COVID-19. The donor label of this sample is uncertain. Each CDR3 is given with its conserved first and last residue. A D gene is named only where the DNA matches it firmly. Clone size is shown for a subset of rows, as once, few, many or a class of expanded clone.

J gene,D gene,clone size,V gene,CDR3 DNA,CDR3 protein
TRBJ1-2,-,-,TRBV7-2,TGTGCCAGCAGACTAACAGGGTCACGCGGGTATGGCTACACCTTC,CASRLTGSRGYGYTF
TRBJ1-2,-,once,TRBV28,TGTGCCAGCAGTTTCTCTTCTAGACAGGTCGGCTATGGCTACACCTTC,CASSFSSRQVGYGYTF
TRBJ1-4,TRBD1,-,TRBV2,TGTGCCAGCAGCAACACGACAGGGCTTACGGTGGAACTGTTTTTT,CASSNTTGLTVELFF
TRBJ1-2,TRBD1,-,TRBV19,TGTGCCAGTAGTATCAGGGGGCGCAATGGCTACACCTTC,CASSIRGRNGYTF
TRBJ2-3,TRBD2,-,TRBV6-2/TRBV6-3,TGTGCCAGCAGTCCATCTAGCGGGGGGACCCACACAGATACGCAGTATTTT,CASSPSSGGTHTDTQYF
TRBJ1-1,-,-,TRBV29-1,TGCAGCGCCCTCAACGGGGTCGGGGCTGAAGCTTTCTTT,CSALNGVGAEAFF
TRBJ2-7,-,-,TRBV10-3,TGTGCCATCAGTGAGTCGACAGGGAGGTCAAATCCCTACGAGCAGTACTTC,CAISESTGRSNPYEQYF
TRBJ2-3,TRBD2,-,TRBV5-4,TGTGCCAGCAGCTTGAGCGGGGGGGCCTCAGATACGCAGTATTTT,CASSLSGGASDTQYF
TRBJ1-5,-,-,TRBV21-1,TGTGCCAGCATTTCTCGGACAGGGGACAGCAATCAGCCCCAGCATTTT,CASISRTGDSNQPQHF
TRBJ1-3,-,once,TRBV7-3,TGTGCCAGCAGCCAGGGTCCCTCTGGAAACACCATATATTTT,CASSQGPSGNTIYF
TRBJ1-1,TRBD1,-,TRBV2,TGTGCCAGCCTCCATATGACAGGGGGCCTTACTGTGAACACTGAAGCTTTCTTT,CASLHMTGGLTVNTEAFF
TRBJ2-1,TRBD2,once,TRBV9,TGTGCCAGCAGCGTAGGGACTAGCGGGAGCAATGAGCAGTTCTTC,CASSVGTSGSNEQFF
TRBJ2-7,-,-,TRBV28,TGTGCCAGCAGTTGGCAGGGTCCCTACGAGCAGTACTTC,CASSWQGPYEQYF
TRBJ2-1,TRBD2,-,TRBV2,TGTGCCAGCAGTGAAGGAGTCGGGAGGGGCGAGCAGTTCTTC,CASSEGVGRGEQFF
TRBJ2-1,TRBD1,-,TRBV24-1,TGTGCCACCAGTGATTTGGCCCAGGGGGAGCCCAATGAGCAGTTCTTC,CATSDLAQGEPNEQFF
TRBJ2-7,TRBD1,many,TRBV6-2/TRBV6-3,TGTGCCAGCAGTAAGGGACAGGGTTTGGGAGAGCAGTACTTC,CASSKGQGLGEQYF
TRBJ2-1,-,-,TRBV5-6,TGTGCCAGCAGCTTGGAACAGCCTGGCTCCTACAATGAGCAGTTCTTC,CASSLEQPGSYNEQFF
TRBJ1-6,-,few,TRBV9,TGTGCCAGCAGCCGCCAGGGGTCCGTCTATTCACCCCTCCACTTT,CASSRQGSVYSPLHF
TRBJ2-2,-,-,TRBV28,TGTGCCAGCTTACTATCAGGGGTGAACACCGGGGAGCTGTTTTTT,CASLLSGVNTGELFF
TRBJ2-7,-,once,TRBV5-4,TGTGCCAGCAGCTTGGGTGGCGGCTCCTACGAGCAGTACTTC,CASSLGGGSYEQYF
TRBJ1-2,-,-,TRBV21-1,TGTGCCACCTATATTCAGGGATCTAACTATGGCTACACCTTC,CATYIQGSNYGYTF
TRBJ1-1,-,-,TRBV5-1,TGCGCCAGCAGCCCCAATGCTGGAGGAACGAACACTGAAGCTTTCTTT,CASSPNAGGTNTEAFF
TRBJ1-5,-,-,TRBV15,TGTGCCACCAGCAGAGATTTCAGGGAAAATCAGCCCCAGCATTTT,CATSRDFRENQPQHF
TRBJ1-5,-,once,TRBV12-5,TGTGCTAGTGATGCAGGGCCCAATCAGCCCCAGCATTTT,CASDAGPNQPQHF
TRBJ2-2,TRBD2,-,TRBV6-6,TGTGCCAGCAGCCCACAGCCGGGACTAGCGGGAGTCCACGGGACCGGGGAGCTGTTTTTT,CASSPQPGLAGVHGTGELFF
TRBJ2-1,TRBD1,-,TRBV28,TGTGCCAGCAGTCCCGGGACAGGGGAGTATCATGAGCAGTTCTTC,CASSPGTGEYHEQFF
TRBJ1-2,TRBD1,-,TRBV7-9,TGTGCCAGCAGCTTGGACGGACAGGGAAGGGCCTATGGCTACACCTTC,CASSLDGQGRAYGYTF
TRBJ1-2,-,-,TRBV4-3,TGCGCCAGCAGCCAAGACGCCGCGGGGGGACTTAACTATGGCTACACCTTC,CASSQDAAGGLNYGYTF
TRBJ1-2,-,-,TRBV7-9,TGTGCCAGCAGCTTAGCGTATGTTCGGGGGGCTTATGGCTACACCTTC,CASSLAYVRGAYGYTF
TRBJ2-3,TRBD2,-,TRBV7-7,TGTGCTAGCAGCTTAGGTCTAGCGGGGGGCACAGATACGCAGTATTTT,CASSLGLAGGTDTQYF
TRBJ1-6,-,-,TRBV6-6,TGTGCCAGCTGTCGAAGGGGAAAAGGCCGCAATTCACCCCTCCACTTT,CASCRRGKGRNSPLHF
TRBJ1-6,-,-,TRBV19,TGTGCCAGTAGTATGTCTTTAAGGAGCTCCTATAATTCACCCCTCCACTTT,CASSMSLRSSYNSPLHF
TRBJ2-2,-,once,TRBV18,TGTGCCAGCTCACCACTAAGCGACGTCACCGGGGAGCTGTTTTTT,CASSPLSDVTGELFF
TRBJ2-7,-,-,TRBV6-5,TGTGCCAGCGGCACACAGGGCCCCTACGAGCAGTACTTC,CASGTQGPYEQYF
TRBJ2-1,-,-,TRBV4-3,TGCGCCAGCAGCCAAGAAAGGTCGTTCGGGGAGCAGTTCTTC,CASSQERSFGEQFF
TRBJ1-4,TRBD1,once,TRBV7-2,TGTGCCAGCAGCCGGACAGGGGGTCGCGAAAAACTGTTTTTT,CASSRTGGREKLFF
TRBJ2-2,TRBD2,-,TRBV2,TGTGCCAGCAGTCCTACTAGCGGGGGCACCGGGGAGCTGTTTTTT,CASSPTSGGTGELFF
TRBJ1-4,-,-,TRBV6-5,TGTGCCAGCAGACCAAGCTCAACTAATGAAAAACTGTTTTTT,CASRPSSTNEKLFF
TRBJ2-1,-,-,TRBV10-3,TGTGCCATCAGTGAGTCGTACGACTTAGACAATGAGCAGTTCTTC,CAISESYDLDNEQFF
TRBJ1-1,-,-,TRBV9,TGTGCCAGCAGCGTAGTAGATGAGGGCACTGAAGCTTTCTTT,CASSVVDEGTEAFF
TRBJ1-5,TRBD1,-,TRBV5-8,TGTGCCAGCAGCTTGCCCCTACAGGGGAATCAGCCCCAGCATTTT,CASSLPLQGNQPQHF
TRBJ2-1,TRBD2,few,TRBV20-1,TGCAGTGCTAGTAAACTAGCGGGAGCTGAGCAGTTCTTC,CSASKLAGAEQFF
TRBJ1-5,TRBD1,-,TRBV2,TGTGCCAGCAGGACAGGGGTCGGGCCCCAGCATTTT,CASRTGVGPQHF
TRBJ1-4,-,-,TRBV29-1,TGCAGCGGTGGACACACTAATGAAAAACTGTTTTTT,CSGGHTNEKLFF
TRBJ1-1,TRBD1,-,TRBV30,TGTGCCTGGAGTGGGGACAGGAGTAACACTGAAGCTTTCTTT,CAWSGDRSNTEAFF
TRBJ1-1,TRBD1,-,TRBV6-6,TGTGCCAGCACCCCCAGGACAGGGCGGACCACTGAAGCTTTCTTT,CASTPRTGRTTEAFF